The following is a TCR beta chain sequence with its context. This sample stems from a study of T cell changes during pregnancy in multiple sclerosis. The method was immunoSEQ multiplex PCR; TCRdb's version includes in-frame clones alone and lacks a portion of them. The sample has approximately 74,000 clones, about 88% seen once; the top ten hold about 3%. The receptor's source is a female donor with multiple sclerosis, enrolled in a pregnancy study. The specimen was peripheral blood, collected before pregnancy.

CDR3 in DNA: TGTGCCAGTAGACTGAGGACAGTAGGCAATCAGCCCCAGCATTTT. Translated, it gives CASRLRTVGNQPQHF. The V call is TRBV19, the J call TRBJ1-5; D perhaps matches TRBD1 (6 bases). This CDR3 contains 15 residues. V was cut by 6 bases and J by 2 bases, with 14 bases left in between. Germline V lookup: CDR1 LNHDA, CDR2 SQIVND (reference sequence).